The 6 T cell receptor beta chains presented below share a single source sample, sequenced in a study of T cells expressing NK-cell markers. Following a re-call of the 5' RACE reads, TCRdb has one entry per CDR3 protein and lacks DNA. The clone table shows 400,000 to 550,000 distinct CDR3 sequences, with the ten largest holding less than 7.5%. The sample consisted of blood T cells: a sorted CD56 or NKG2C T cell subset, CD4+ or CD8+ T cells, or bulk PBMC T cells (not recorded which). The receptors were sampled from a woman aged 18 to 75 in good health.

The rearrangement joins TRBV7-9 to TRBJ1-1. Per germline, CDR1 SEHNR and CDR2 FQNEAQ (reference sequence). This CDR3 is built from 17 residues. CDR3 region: CASSLVIGGRENTEAFF.

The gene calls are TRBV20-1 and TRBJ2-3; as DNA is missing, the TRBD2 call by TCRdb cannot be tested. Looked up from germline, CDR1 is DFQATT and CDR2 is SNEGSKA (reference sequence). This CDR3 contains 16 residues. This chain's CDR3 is CSATTFGRELTDTQYF.

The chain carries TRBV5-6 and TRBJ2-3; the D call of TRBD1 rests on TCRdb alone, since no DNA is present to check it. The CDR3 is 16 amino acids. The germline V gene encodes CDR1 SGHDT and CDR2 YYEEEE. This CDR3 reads CASNSPGGGGTDTQYF.

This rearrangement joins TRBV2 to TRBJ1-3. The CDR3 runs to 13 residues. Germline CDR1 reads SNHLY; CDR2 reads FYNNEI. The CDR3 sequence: CASRGLAGNTIYF. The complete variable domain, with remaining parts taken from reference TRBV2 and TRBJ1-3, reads EPEVTQTPSHQVTQMGQEVILRCVPISNHLYFYWYRQILGQKVEFLVSFYNNEISEKSEIFDDQFSVERPDGSNFTLKIRSTKLEDSAMYFCASRGLAGNTIYFGEGSWLTVV.

The CDR3 protein is CASSLQRYGYTF. The chain has TRBV11-2 and TRBJ1-2. CDR3 length: 12 residues. The germline V gene has CDR1 SGHAT and CDR2 FQNNGV.

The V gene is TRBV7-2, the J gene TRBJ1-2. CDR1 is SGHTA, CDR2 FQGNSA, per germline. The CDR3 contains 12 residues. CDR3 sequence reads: CASSLRLYGYTF.